This T cell receptor beta chain was identified during a study of blood T cells in healthy people across ages. The table lists this clonotype with a few counts. Its antigen is as yet unknown. With a J-beta primer mix and a sample-barcoded 5' primer, a second PCR ran about 7 to 11 cycles. TCRdb independently ran MiXCR on the 5' RACE reads; one entry per CDR3 protein. In the table there are 550,000 to 800,000 distinct CDR3 sequences, under 25% of which are singletons. Whole-study findings and limits: PBMC samples, being unsorted, prevented any conclusive comparison of naive and antigen-experienced cells.

The V and J ends lost 4 bases and 3 bases, in that order; junction bases with no gene match: 10. This CDR3 comprises 16 residues. Germline CDR1 reads SGHRS; CDR2 reads YFSETQ. This chain uses TRBV5-1 with TRBJ1-2, with 9 bases lining up with TRBD1. The sequence was obtained from a man aged 65 to 85 in good health. The sequencing sample was made of blood. This chain's CDR3 is CASSGTGQGGDYGYTF. In DNA form, the CDR3 reads TGCGCCAGCAGCGGAACGGGACAGGGAGGGGACTATGGCTACACCTTC.